What follows are 28 T cell receptor beta chains derived from one specimen sequenced in a study of T-cell reconstitution after alpha-beta-depleted transplantation in children. Preparation of the TCRbeta library used unique molecular identifiers. MiXCR was run by TCRdb on the PCR reads, yielding one entry per CDR3 protein. The sample carries fewer than 550,000 distinct CDR3 sequences, 15% to 20% recorded once. Sample: PBMCs, mostly from graft donor cells, taken 360 days after TCRalphabeta/CD19-depleted stem cell transplant. These receptors all come from a boy under two years old who had a stem cell transplant for Wiskott-Aldrich syndrome, so the T cells may come from the graft donor.

The chain combines TRBV4-3 with TRBJ2-2, with D possibly matching TRBD2 (6 bases). CDR1 is LGHNA and CDR2 is YSLEER in the germline V gene. V lost 4 bases, J lost 4 bases, and 16 bases lay in between. The CDR3 extends over 16 amino acids. As DNA, the CDR3 is TGCGCCAGCAGCCCCAGACTAGTCCCTTTCACCGGGGAGCTGTTTTTT. This codes for CASSPRLVPFTGELFF.

CDR3 loop: CASSFRQGGSSPLHF. The DNA of the CDR3 is TGCGCCAGCAGCTTTAGACAGGGCGGTAGTTCACCCCTCCACTTT. V gene TRBV5-1 combines with J gene TRBJ1-6; 7 bases are a match to TRBD1. The CDR3 runs to 15 residues. Germline-derived CDR1 and CDR2 are SGHRS and YFSETQ. The trim removed 2 bases at V and 9 bases at J, leaving 8 bases unmatched.

There are many counts of this clonotype. The chain links TRBV5-1 to TRBJ2-3; 13 bases fit TRBD2. Germline V gives CDR1 SGHRS, CDR2 YFSETQ. V trimming: 2 bases; J trimming: 4 bases; junction bases outside the gene matches: 10. This CDR3 contains 18 residues. For the CDR3, the DNA is TGCGCCAGCAGCTTTAGCGGACTAGCGGGAGAATGGGCAGATACGCAGTATTTT. As protein: CASSFSGLAGEWADTQYF.

V and J are TRBV5-1 and TRBJ2-1; D not certain. The CDR3 runs 16 residues. Trimming pared 1 base from V and 2 bases from J, leaving 13 bases between. Germline V gives CDR1 SGHRS, CDR2 YFSETQ. CDR3 protein: CASSLSANKAYNEQFF. The CDR3 DNA reads as TGCGCCAGCAGCTTGAGTGCTAACAAAGCCTACAATGAGCAGTTCTTC.

This clonotype was seen a few times. The chain carries TRBV12-3 or TRBV12-4 and TRBJ2-3; the D is unclear. V was clipped by 1 base and J by 4 bases, with 6 bases between them. The CDR3 covers 13 residues. The CDR3 sequence is CASSLDFSDTQYF. As DNA, the CDR3 is TGTGCCAGCAGTTTAGACTTCTCAGATACGCAGTATTTT.

This clonotype was recorded a few times. The chain recombines TRBV7-8 with TRBJ2-1, with 9 bases lining up with TRBD2. V was clipped by 3 bases and J by 6 bases; unmatched bases: 9. Germline CDR1 is SGHVS and CDR2 is FQNEAQ. This CDR3 spans 16 amino acids. DNA of the CDR3: TGTGCCAGCAGCTTCCTTAGCGGGAGAGTTGCCAATGAGCAGTTCTTC. Translation gives CASSFLSGRVANEQFF.

This clonotype was picked up a small number of times. The V gene is TRBV10-3, the J gene TRBJ2-3; D uncertain. V lost 6 bases, J lost 0 bases, and 7 bases lay in between. Germline CDR1 and CDR2: ENHRY and SYGVKD. This CDR3 has 13 residues. The chain's CDR3 is CAIRYLSTDTQYF. The CDR3 DNA sequence: TGTGCCATCAGATACTTGAGCACAGATACGCAGTATTTT.

J is TRBJ2-2 and V is TRBV5-1; the match to TRBD1 covers 9 bases. The V and J ends lost 4 bases and 3 bases, in that order; junction bases with no gene match: 10. This CDR3 is built from 17 residues. CDR1 SGHRS and CDR2 YFSETQ come from the germline V gene. CDR3: CASSRDRAGKDTGELFF. Here the CDR3 DNA reads TGCGCCAGCAGCCGGGACAGGGCGGGAAAGGACACCGGGGAGCTGTTTTTT.

This clonotype was counted only a few times. J is TRBJ2-3 and V is TRBV7-2; weak D call: TRBD2 (5 bases). The V gene's germline CDR1 is SGHTA and CDR2 FQGNSA. Trimming stripped 4 bases from V and 1 base from J, with 15 bases between. This CDR3 comprises 16 residues. In DNA, the CDR3 is TGTGCCAGCAGCTCCTTTCGACTATTAGGCACAGATACGCAGTATTTT. Translated: CASSSFRLLGTDTQYF.

V is TRBV29-1 and J is TRBJ2-5, with no clear D. The CDR3 is made up of 13 amino acids. CDR1 is SQVTM and CDR2 is ANQGSEA in the germline V gene. V gave up 1 base and J gave up 1 base, with 7 bases separating them. CDR3 in DNA: TGCAGCGTTGAAGGGCAGATCCAAGAGACCCAGTACTTC. Protein: CSVEGQIQETQYF.

This clonotype was seen a handful of times. V gene TRBV7-9 combines with J gene TRBJ2-5, with D perhaps matching TRBD2 (6 bases). Deletions cut 7 bases from V and 4 bases from J, with 19 bases between. Germline CDR1 and CDR2: SEHNR and FQNEAQ (reference sequence). CDR3 size: 15 residues. CDR3 protein: CASIPRGTSRETQYF. Written as DNA, the CDR3 is TGTGCCAGCATCCCACGGGGGACGTCCCGAGAGACCCAGTACTTC.

This rearrangement joins TRBV29-1 to TRBJ2-1, with 10 bases fitting TRBD1. The V segment lost 7 bases and the J segment 0 bases; nucleotides outside the gene matches: 12. Germline loops: CDR1 SQVTM, CDR2 ANQGSEA. CDR3 size: 17 residues. CDR3 loop: CSAFGTGVPLSYNEQFF. The CDR3 DNA follows: TGCAGCGCGTTCGGGACAGGGGTCCCCCTCTCCTACAATGAGCAGTTCTTC.

This clonotype was seen more than once but under ten times. The rearrangement joins TRBV7-6 to TRBJ2-1; 9 bases agree with TRBD2. The CDR3 is 16 amino acids. From germline, CDR1 is SGHVS and CDR2 FNYEAQ. With V trimmed by 3 bases and J by 5 bases, 8 bases remained unmatched. CDR3 loop: CASSFGWGLANNEQFF. The CDR3 bases are TGTGCCAGCAGCTTTGGCTGGGGACTAGCCAACAATGAGCAGTTCTTC.

The V call is TRBV28, the J call TRBJ1-5; the match to TRBD1 covers 7 bases. This CDR3 has 13 amino acids. Germline CDR1 MDHEN, CDR2 SYDVKM. V gave up 7 bases and J gave up 5 bases; unmatched junction bases: 5. CDR3 in DNA: TGTGCCAGCATGGGAGACAGGGATCAGCCCCAGCATTTT. Protein sequence: CASMGDRDQPQHF.

V gene TRBV7-9 combines with J gene TRBJ2-1; 7 bases agree with TRBD2. This CDR3 is 15 amino acids long. J gave up 5 bases and V 2 bases, and 6 bases lay outside the gene matches. Germline CDR1 is SEHNR and CDR2 is FQNEAQ (reference sequence). CDR3: CASSLRPSGNNEQFF. CDR3 nucleotides: TGTGCCAGCAGCTTAAGGCCTAGCGGTAACAATGAGCAGTTCTTC. Using reference TRBV7-9 and TRBJ2-1 for the parts outside the CDR3, the full variable domain is DTGVSQNPRHKITKRGQNVTFRCDPISEHNRLYWYRQTLGQGPEFLTYFQNEAQLEKSRLLSDRFSAERPKGSFSTLEIQRTEQGDSAMYLCASSLRPSGNNEQFFGPGTRLTVL.

This clonotype appeared many times. The rearrangement links TRBV11-2 to TRBJ2-5; D unresolved. CDR1 and CDR2 (germline): SGHAT, FQNNGV. The germline V and J ends were trimmed by 6 bases and 2 bases, with 7 bases remaining between them. CDR3 length: 12 amino acids. The CDR3 sequence: CASSSIQETQYF. The CDR3 DNA follows: TGTGCCAGCAGTTCCATTCAAGAGACCCAGTACTTC.

In nucleotides, the CDR3 is TGTGCCAGCAGCCCAAACTCTAAGGACGGAGTGGGCGAGCAGTACTTC. It codes for CASSPNSKDGVGEQYF. The chain is built from TRBV3-1 and TRBJ2-7; D unclear. Germline V gene lookup returns CDR1 LGHDT and CDR2 YNNKEL (reference sequence). Trimming removed 4 bases at V and 6 bases at J, with 22 bases between. The CDR3 loop spans 16 amino acids.

The rearrangement joins TRBV29-1 to TRBJ2-5, with 7 positions matching TRBD2. The J segment lost 5 bases and the V segment lost 7 bases, leaving 10 bases of the junction unmatched. Germline V CDR1 and CDR2: SQVTM, ANQGSEA. There are 13 residues in the CDR3. CDR3 amino acids: CSDMMGGSETQYF. In DNA form, the CDR3 reads TGCAGCGACATGATGGGCGGGAGTGAGACCCAGTACTTC.

V usage is TRBV7-9 and J usage is TRBJ2-3; D not certain. Germline CDR1 and CDR2: SEHNR and FQNEAQ (reference sequence). This CDR3 region has 15 residues. Trimming cost V 0 bases and J 2 bases, with 9 bases left between them. The CDR3 reads CASSLAVGTTDTQYF. In DNA form, the CDR3 reads TGTGCCAGCAGCTTAGCGGTGGGCACCACAGATACGCAGTATTTT.

This clonotype has only a few counts. The chain carries TRBV5-1 and TRBJ2-7; D unresolved. The CDR3 sequence is 13 residues long. The V end was cut by 4 bases, the J end by 4 bases, with 12 bases between. Germline CDR1 and CDR2: SGHRS and YFSETQ. The CDR3 spells CASSPPRPYEQYF. DNA for the CDR3: TGCGCCAGCAGCCCACCCCGGCCTTACGAGCAGTACTTC.

This chain's CDR3 is CASSYERAGTGELFF. In DNA, the CDR3 is TGTGCCAGCAGTTACGAACGGGCGGGCACCGGGGAGCTGTTTTTT. The chain recombines TRBV12-3 or TRBV12-4 with TRBJ2-2; TRBD2 might be the D (5 bases). CDR3 length: 15 amino acids. Trimming left V 4 bases short and J 4 bases short, with 13 bases between.

Many counts were recorded for this clonotype. The chain links TRBV12-3 or TRBV12-4 to TRBJ1-2, with a possible D match to TRBD1 (5 bases). V dropped 5 bases and J dropped 4 bases, with 14 bases sitting between them. The CDR3 is 14 residues long. The CDR3 region is CASSPGRGGYGYTF. CDR3 bases: TGTGCCAGCAGTCCGGGACGGGGGGGCTATGGCTACACCTTC.

This clonotype has only a few counts. The J gene is TRBJ2-3, the V gene TRBV6-2 or TRBV6-3, with 8 nucleotides matching TRBD1. V lost 2 bases, J lost 2 bases, and 6 bases stayed unmatched. Germline-derived CDR1 and CDR2 are MNHEY and SVGEGT. This CDR3 spans 16 amino acids. CDR3 protein: CASSYGTGGPTDTQYF. Here the CDR3 DNA reads TGTGCCAGCAGTTACGGCACAGGGGGACCCACAGATACGCAGTATTTT.

This clonotype turned up a few times. The chain employs TRBV20-1 and TRBJ1-5; unclear D gene. The CDR3 runs 14 residues. Germline-derived CDR1 and CDR2 are DFQATT and SNEGSKA (reference sequence). V dropped 0 bases and J dropped 6 bases, with 12 bases sitting between them. Written as DNA, the CDR3 is TGCAGTGCTAGAGATAGCCACCCTACTCAGCCCCAGCATTTT. Translation gives CSARDSHPTQPQHF.

This clonotype was seen more than once but under ten times. This chain uses TRBV12-3 or TRBV12-4 with TRBJ2-3; 11 positions match TRBD2. The CDR3 covers 16 residues. The junction had 15 bases not matched to a gene; V was cut back by 6 bases and J by 10 bases. The CDR3 sequence is CASRTLAGGQSQAQYF. The CDR3 coding sequence is TGTGCCAGCAGAACCCTAGCGGGGGGTCAGTCCCAGGCGCAGTATTTT.

The chain has TRBV5-1 and TRBJ1-2; D ambiguous. Germline CDR1 is SGHRS and CDR2 is YFSETQ. The CDR3 extends over 13 amino acids. V was clipped by 2 bases and J by 8 bases, with 13 bases between them. CDR3 sequence: CASSFAPLMGYTF. The DNA for the CDR3 is TGCGCCAGCAGCTTTGCCCCTTTGATGGGCTACACCTTC.

The chain recombines TRBV4-3 with TRBJ1-4; TRBD1 agrees at 8 bases. The CDR3 spans 16 residues. The V gene end was trimmed by 0 bases and the J gene end by 10 bases; junction bases not matched to a gene: 10. Germline CDR1 LGHNA, CDR2 YSLEER. CDR3 in amino acids: CASSQDLRGRGGKLFF. The CDR3 DNA reads TGCGCCAGCAGCCAAGATCTCAGGGGGCGAGGCGGAAAACTGTTTTTT.

This clonotype has a handful of counts. The genes are TRBV11-3 and TRBJ1-5, with D maybe TRBD1 (5 bases). Looked up from germline, CDR1 is SGHNT and CDR2 is YENEEA. Trimming took off 5 bases at V and 5 bases at J, with 10 bases between the two ends. The CDR3 consists of 13 residues. This chain's CDR3 is CASSAGPDQPQHF. CDR3 coding DNA: TGTGCCAGCAGCGCGGGACCTGATCAGCCCCAGCATTTT.